A selection of T cell receptor beta chains follows, all from one sample in a study of breast tumors, draining lymph nodes, adjacent tissues. TCRdb re-derived calls from the multiplex PCR reads in MiXCR, one entry per CDR3 protein. This sample has about 21,000 distinct CDR3 sequences, with roughly 45% found just once. Material for sequencing was breast tumor tissue. The receptors were sampled from a female donor with breast cancer. Some clones in this sample may be carry-over from other donors' samples. CDR3s include the opening cysteine and the closing phenylalanine or tryptophan. The D gene is left open where the match is weak. Clone sizes are given selectively: once, few, many, or a class where the clone is expanded.

NA	TRBV20-1	TRBJ1-2	TRBD1	CSASRDSYGYTF	TGCAGTGCTAGTCGGGACAGTTATGGCTACACCTTC
medium-sized	TRBV28	TRBJ1-5	TRBD1	CASSLRQGQPQHF	TGTGCCAGCAGTCTCCGACAGGGTCAGCCCCAGCATTTT
once	TRBV20-1	TRBJ2-7	TRBD2	CSARTSGRTPSREQYF	TGCAGTGCTCGGACTAGCGGGAGGACCCCCTCTAGAGAGCAGTACTTC
NA	TRBV14	TRBJ1-1	TRBD1	CASSPFPGQLSFF	TGTGCCAGCAGCCCATTCCCGGGACAGTTATCTTTCTTT
NA	TRBV11-2	TRBJ2-1	TRBD2	CASSPSSGSTYNEQFF	TGTGCCAGCAGCCCTAGCAGCGGGAGCACCTACAATGAGCAGTTCTTC
NA	TRBV7-8	TRBJ2-3	TRBD2	CASSLRGLAGGPDTQYF	TGTGCCAGCAGCTTACGTGGACTAGCGGGAGGGCCTGATACGCAGTATTTT
many	TRBV6-1	TRBJ1-4	NA	CASSEGRFREKLFF	TGTGCCAGCAGTGAAGGACGGTTTCGTGAAAAACTGTTTTTT
many	TRBV20-1	TRBJ2-5	NA	CSGMWGALGETQYF	TGCAGTGGGATGTGGGGGGCCCTTGGGGAGACCCAGTACTTC
many	TRBV7-2	TRBJ2-2	NA	CASSLAPGVYTGELFF	TGTGCCAGCAGCTTGGCCCCCGGGGTCTACACCGGGGAGCTGTTTTTT
NA	TRBV7-4	TRBJ2-2	TRBD2	CASSFPRLAANTGELFF	TGTGCCAGCAGCTTCCCCAGGCTAGCGGCGAACACCGGGGAGCTGTTTTTT